This is a list of T cell receptor beta chains from one sample in a study of T cell responses to AZD1222 COVID-19 vaccine. This table comes from immunoSEQ multiplex PCR, and its TCRdb copy is limited to in-frame clones, with some not included. Of about 140,000 clones listed, almost 95% are singletons. The source material was peripheral blood, sampled 28 days after the second AZD1222 dose. The source is an adult who received the AZD1222 COVID-19 vaccine. The CDR3 runs from the conserved cysteine through the conserved F or W. A D gene is named only where the DNA matches it firmly. Clone size is shown for a subset of rows, as once, few, many or a class of expanded clone.

>TRBJ2-5|14|NA|NA|TRBV6-6
TGTGCCAGCAGTTACTCGAGAGGGGAGCAGACCCAGTACTTC
CASSYSRGEQTQYF
>TRBJ1-2|14|NA|once|TRBV5-1
TGCGCCAGCAGCTCGAGAGGGGAATCCTATGGCTACACCTTC
CASSSRGESYGYTF
>TRBJ1-2|11|NA|NA|TRBV30
TGTGCTGGGAGTAATAACTATGGCTACACCTTC
CAGSNNYGYTF
>TRBJ1-5|15|TRBD1|NA|TRBV2
TGTGCCAGCAGAGGGGGCACAAGCGGCAATCAGCCCCAGCATTTT
CASRGGTSGNQPQHF
>TRBJ2-1|13|NA|NA|TRBV29-1
TGCAGCGGCGGCGGTTTCTCCTACAATGAGCAGTTCTTC
CSGGGFSYNEQFF
>TRBJ1-5|13|TRBD1|NA|TRBV18
TGTGCCAGCTCACCGGGACAGAATCAGCCCCAGCATTTT
CASSPGQNQPQHF
>TRBJ2-7|16|TRBD1|NA|TRBV6-1
TGTGCCAGCATTGAACAACCGGGACAGGGAACCTACGAGCAGTACTTC
CASIEQPGQGTYEQYF
>TRBJ2-7|16|TRBD2|NA|TRBV28
TGTGCCAGCAGTTTAGGGAGCGGGAGGGCCGCTAGAGAGCAGTACTTC
CASSLGSGRAAREQYF
>TRBJ1-2|14|NA|NA|TRBV6-5
TGTGCCAGCAGTTACGGGGCAGGCGCCTATGGCTACACCTTC
CASSYGAGAYGYTF
>TRBJ2-1|16|NA|NA|TRBV5-1
TGCGCCAGCAGCTTGCTGGCGGGCAGCTCCTACAATGAGCAGTTCTTC
CASSLLAGSSYNEQFF
>TRBJ2-6|19|NA|NA|TRBV3-1/TRBV3-2
TGTGCCAGCAGCCAAGATAGGGCTAGCCGACCCTCTGGGGCCAACGTCCTGACTTTC
CASSQDRASRPSGANVLTF
>TRBJ1-1|13|NA|once|TRBV6-5
TGTGCCAGCAGGAAGACATTGAACACTGAAGCTTTCTTT
CASRKTLNTEAFF
>TRBJ2-3|16|TRBD2|NA|TRBV6-1
TGTGCCAGCAGTGAAACTAGCGGGAGTGCGTTAGATACGCAGTATTTT
CASSETSGSALDTQYF
>TRBJ2-3|12|NA|NA|TRBV28
TGTGCCAGCAGTCCGAACTCGGATACGCAGTATTTT
CASSPNSDTQYF
>TRBJ1-5|12|NA|NA|TRBV19
TGTGCCAGTAGTAATAGCAATCAGCCCCAGCATTTT
CASSNSNQPQHF
>TRBJ2-1|13|NA|NA|TRBV7-2
TGTGCCAGCAGCACAACTCGGTTTTATGAGCAGTTCTTC
CASSTTRFYEQFF
>TRBJ1-1|15|TRBD1|NA|TRBV5-1
TGCGCCAGCAGCCAAGGACAGGGGTCGTTTTCTGAAGCTTTCTTT
CASSQGQGSFSEAFF
>TRBJ1-3|15|NA|NA|TRBV7-8
TGTGCCAGCAGCTTACCAATAGGCCAGGGACACACCATATATTTT
CASSLPIGQGHTIYF
>TRBJ1-1|14|NA|NA|TRBV28
TGTGCCAGCACCGTGACAGGTTTGAACACTGAAGCTTTCTTT
CASTVTGLNTEAFF
>TRBJ1-6|16|NA|NA|TRBV3-1/TRBV3-2
TGTGCCAGCAGCCAAGTCCCGACACCCTATAATTCACCCCTCCACTTT
CASSQVPTPYNSPLHF
>TRBJ1-6|17|NA|NA|TRBV30
TGTGCCTGGACCGGACGGTGGAGGGAGGCCTTTAATTCACCCCTCCACTTT
CAWTGRWREAFNSPLHF
>TRBJ1-1|11|NA|NA|TRBV29-1
TGCAGCGTTGTCCAGGGCTCTGAAGCTTTCTTT
CSVVQGSEAFF
>TRBJ2-6|17|NA|once|TRBV7-9
TGTGCCACCGAAGGGGCCTCGGCGATATCTGGGGCCAACGTCCTGACTTTC
CATEGASAISGANVLTF
>TRBJ2-2|15|NA|NA|TRBV18
TGTGCCAGCTCACCCCTTGCGGGGAGCACCGGGGAGCTGTTTTTT
CASSPLAGSTGELFF
>TRBJ2-2|14|NA|NA|TRBV19
TGTGCCAGTAGTATCAGGGGAAGCACCGGGGAGCTGTTTTTT
CASSIRGSTGELFF
>TRBJ1-4|12|NA|NA|TRBV25-1
TGTGCCAGCAGTCCCCCTAATGAAAAACTGTTTTTT
CASSPPNEKLFF
>TRBJ2-2|13|NA|once|TRBV5-1
TGCGCCAGCAGCTTGTGGGTTGCCGGGGAGCTGTTTTTT
CASSLWVAGELFF
>TRBJ2-7|14|TRBD2|few|TRBV6-2/TRBV6-3
TGTGCCAGCAGTTACTCGGGACTAGCGGGAAAGCAGTACTTC
CASSYSGLAGKQYF
>TRBJ1-1|14|NA|NA|TRBV19
TGTGCCAGTAGTTGGGAGGGCTTGAACACTGAAGCTTTCTTT
CASSWEGLNTEAFF
>TRBJ1-1|14|NA|NA|TRBV3-1/TRBV3-2
TGTGCCAGCAGCCAAGTGCGGGGAGGGACTGAAGCTTTCTTT
CASSQVRGGTEAFF
>TRBJ1-2|13|NA|NA|TRBV12-3/TRBV12-4
TGTGCCAGCAGTCATACACCCAACTATGGCTACACCTTC
CASSHTPNYGYTF
>TRBJ1-1|12|NA|once|TRBV5-4
TGTGCCAGCAGCCTAGGACGGGCTGAAGCTTTCTTT
CASSLGRAEAFF
>TRBJ1-1|15|NA|NA|TRBV9
TGTGCCAGCAGCCCCCCCGGCGGGATAGGGACTGAAGCTTTCTTT
CASSPPGGIGTEAFF
>TRBJ2-7|16|TRBD2|NA|TRBV3-1/TRBV3-2
TGTGCCAGCGGCCGGGGAGGGCGGGGCGGATCCTACGAGCAGTACTTC
CASGRGGRGGSYEQYF
>TRBJ1-4|14|TRBD1|NA|TRBV5-1
TGCGCCAGCAGCTTAGACAGGGGGGAGGAAAAACTGTTTTTT
CASSLDRGEEKLFF
>TRBJ1-5|15|NA|few|TRBV2
TGTGCCAGCAGTGGGGCCCGGGGGGCAGGACAGCCCCAGCATTTT
CASSGARGAGQPQHF
>TRBJ2-1|16|TRBD1|NA|TRBV28
TGTGCCAGCAGAGCCCCCACGGACAGGCTTTACAATGAGCAGTTCTTC
CASRAPTDRLYNEQFF
>TRBJ1-4|14|NA|NA|TRBV7-9
TGTGCCAGCAGCTTAGGGGCCGAGAGGGAAAAACTGTTTTTT
CASSLGAEREKLFF
>TRBJ1-6|13|NA|NA|TRBV2
TGTGCCAGCAGTGATGAGATTAATTCACCCCTCCACTTT
CASSDEINSPLHF
>TRBJ2-7|14|TRBD1|NA|TRBV28
TGTGCCAGCAGTCCTAAGGGGGCCTCCTACGAGCAGTACTTC
CASSPKGASYEQYF
>TRBJ2-7|14|TRBD1|NA|TRBV28
TGTGCCAGCAGGGAATTGGACAGGACCTACGAGCAGTACTTC
CASRELDRTYEQYF
>TRBJ2-1|17|TRBD2|NA|TRBV10-2
TGCGCCAGCAGCCCCGCTAGAGGACTAGCGGGAGCTAATGAGCAGTTCTTC
CASSPARGLAGANEQFF
>TRBJ2-7|14|TRBD1|NA|TRBV6-5
TGTGCCAGCAGTCTTCACAGGGGAACCTACGAGCAGTACTTC
CASSLHRGTYEQYF
>TRBJ2-1|20|TRBD2|once|TRBV9
TGTGCCAGCAGCGTAGGTATTCGTTCGGGGACTAGCGGGAATAACAATGAGCAGTTCTTC
CASSVGIRSGTSGNNNEQFF
>TRBJ2-1|13|NA|NA|TRBV7-6
TGTGCCAGCAGCTTAATCGGTCGCAATGAGCAGTTCTTC
CASSLIGRNEQFF
>TRBJ1-4|15|NA|NA|TRBV5-1
TGCGCCAGCAGCGCCGGACAGACAACTAATGAAAAACTGTTTTTT
CASSAGQTTNEKLFF
>TRBJ1-4|11|NA|once|TRBV12-3/TRBV12-4
TGTGCCAGCAGGGTAACAGGGAAACTGTTTTTT
CASRVTGKLFF
>TRBJ2-6|16|NA|NA|TRBV6-5
TGTGCCAGCAGTTACGGGACCGCCCTCGGGGCCAACGTCCTGACTTTC
CASSYGTALGANVLTF
>TRBJ1-2|18|TRBD1|NA|TRBV9
TGTGCCAGCAGCGTAGTAGGAACCCCGGGACAGGGGATGGTTGGCTACACCTTC
CASSVVGTPGQGMVGYTF
>TRBJ1-1|12|NA|NA|TRBV12-3/TRBV12-4
TGTGCCAGCCACGACCTAATAACGAAAGCTTTCTTT
CASHDLITKAFF
>TRBJ2-3|13|NA|NA|TRBV14
TGTGCCAGCAGCCCCCTGACAGCAGATACGCAGTATTTT
CASSPLTADTQYF
>TRBJ1-5|14|NA|NA|TRBV5-3
TGTGCCAGAAGCCTCGCCGATAGCAATCAGCCCCAGCATTTT
CARSLADSNQPQHF
>TRBJ2-3|14|TRBD2|NA|TRBV6-5
TGTGCCAGCACCCTAGCGGGGGGGCCCGATACGCAGTATTTT
CASTLAGGPDTQYF
>TRBJ1-3|13|NA|NA|TRBV29-1
TGCAGCGTCGGGACCGTCTCTGGAAACACCATATATTTT
CSVGTVSGNTIYF
>TRBJ1-2|15|NA|NA|TRBV7-2
TGTGCCAGCAGCTTATCGCCTAACGGCCACTATGGCTACACCTTC
CASSLSPNGHYGYTF
>TRBJ2-1|15|NA|once|TRBV7-2
TGTGCCAGCAGCTTAGAGTTACGGGAGAGGAATGAGCAGTTCTTC
CASSLELRERNEQFF
>TRBJ2-5|14|NA|NA|TRBV7-2
TGTGCCAGCAGCTTAGGGACACGGCCCGAGACCCAGTACTTC
CASSLGTRPETQYF